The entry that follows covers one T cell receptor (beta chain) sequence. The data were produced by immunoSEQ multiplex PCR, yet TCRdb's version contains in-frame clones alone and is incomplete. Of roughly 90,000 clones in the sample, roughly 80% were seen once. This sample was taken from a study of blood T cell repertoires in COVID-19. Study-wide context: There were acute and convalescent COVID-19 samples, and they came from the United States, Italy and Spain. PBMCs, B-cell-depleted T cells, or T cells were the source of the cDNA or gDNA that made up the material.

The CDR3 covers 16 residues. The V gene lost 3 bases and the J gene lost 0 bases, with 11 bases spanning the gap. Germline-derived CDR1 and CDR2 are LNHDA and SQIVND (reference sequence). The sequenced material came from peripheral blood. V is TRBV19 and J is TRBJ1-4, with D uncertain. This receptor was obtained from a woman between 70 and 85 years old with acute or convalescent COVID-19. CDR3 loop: CASSISGTATNEKLFF. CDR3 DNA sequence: TGTGCCAGTAGTATTTCAGGCACTGCAACTAATGAAAAACTGTTTTTT.